This T cell receptor beta chain was recovered during a study of T cell responses to AZD1222 COVID-19 vaccine. General study points: Spike-specific TCR repertoires showed rising breadth and depth after two AZD1222 doses. Distributed over spike, vaccine-associated CD4 TCRs predominated at 160-218 and 743-854. Donors, mostly white British, included more females; clonal diversity was possibly underestimated.

Germline V gene lookup returns CDR1 SGHAT and CDR2 FQDESV (reference sequence). The CDR3 sequence is 15 residues long. The junction had 7 bases not matched to a gene; V was cut back by 5 bases and J by 6 bases. Some clones are missing from TCRdb's copy, which holds only in-frame ones; the method was immunoSEQ multiplex PCR. The data hold under 200,000 clones, with approximately 91% observed a single time. Note on this clone: Antigen: not known.

The sequence came from an adult in good health. This sample comprised peripheral blood, obtained on day 0 of AZD1222 vaccination. The chain has TRBV11-1 and TRBJ1-6; 7 nucleotides line up with TRBD1. The chain's CDR3 is CASSRDRVVNSPLHF. The CDR3 coding sequence is TGTGCCAGCAGCCGAGACAGGGTTGTTAATTCACCCCTCCACTTT.